These 24 T cell receptor beta chains were sequenced from one sample in a study of blood T cell repertoires in COVID-19. Profiled with immunoSEQ multiplex PCR; TCRdb holds only in-frame clones, not every one. This sample has 300,000 to 350,000 clones, with over 80% found just once. The material sequenced was peripheral blood. The receptors here all came from a woman aged 50 to 65 with COVID-19, enrolled during active disease.

The genes are TRBV6-5 and TRBJ2-7; 8 nucleotides match TRBD1. CDR1 MNHEY and CDR2 SVGAGI come from the germline V gene. This CDR3 is built from 13 residues. After removal of 6 bases from V and 2 bases from J, the junction contained 3 bases not matched to a gene. The CDR3 loop is CASSRTGTYEQYF. The CDR3 coding sequence is TGTGCCAGCAGCCGGACAGGGACCTACGAGCAGTACTTC.

This rearrangement joins TRBV19 to TRBJ2-7, with TRBD2 matching over 8 bases. The CDR3 is 14 amino acids. V gave up 6 bases and J gave up 2 bases; unmatched junction bases: 6. The germline CDR1 and CDR2 sequences are LNHDA and SQIVND (reference sequence). In DNA, the CDR3 is TGTGCCAGTAGAGCAGGGACTAGTCCCTACGAGCAGTACTTC. This encodes CASRAGTSPYEQYF.

This chain uses TRBV11-3 with TRBJ2-7; 7 bases match TRBD1. CDR1 is SGHNT and CDR2 is YENEEA in the germline V gene. This CDR3 has 13 residues. J lost 5 bases, V lost 5 bases, and 6 bases had no gene match. The CDR3 sequence: CASSPDRADEQYF. Written as DNA, the CDR3 is TGTGCCAGCAGCCCAGACAGGGCCGACGAGCAGTACTTC. The full variable domain, with the rest looked up from reference TRBV11-3 and TRBJ2-7, is EAGVVQSPRYKIIEKKQPVAFWCNPISGHNTLYWYLQNLGQGPELLIRYENEEAVDDSQLPKDRFSAERLKGVDSTLKIQPAELGDSAVYLCASSPDRADEQYFGPGTRLTVT.

The chain links TRBV11-3 to TRBJ2-5; TRBD1 matches 7 bases. The germline V gene encodes CDR1 SGHNT and CDR2 YENEEA. Losses at the gene ends were 1 base for V and 0 bases for J; bases not matched to a gene: 5. The CDR3 loop spans 16 amino acids. CDR3 DNA: TGTGCCAGCAGCTTAGGGACAGGCCGTAACCAAGAGACCCAGTACTTC. It is translated as CASSLGTGRNQETQYF. Complete variable domain (other parts from reference TRBV11-3 and TRBJ2-5): EAGVVQSPRYKIIEKKQPVAFWCNPISGHNTLYWYLQNLGQGPELLIRYENEEAVDDSQLPKDRFSAERLKGVDSTLKIQPAELGDSAVYLCASSLGTGRNQETQYFGPGTRLLVL.

CDR3: CATSDTGGGTEAFF. CDR3 DNA sequence: TGTGCCACCAGTGATACAGGGGGCGGTACTGAAGCTTTCTTT. V and J are TRBV24-1 and TRBJ1-1, with 9 positions matching TRBD1. CDR3 length equals 14 residues. CDR1 KGHDR and CDR2 SFDVKD come from the germline V gene. V lost 3 bases and J lost 5; bases outside the gene matches: 3.

This chain uses TRBV3-1 (or the pseudogene TRBV3-2) with TRBJ1-1; D not resolved. Trimming shortened V by 0 bases and J by 7 bases, and 9 bases separated the two germline ends. Germline lookup yields CDR1 LGHDT and CDR2 YNNKEL (reference sequence). The CDR3 extends over 13 amino acids. CDR3 sequence reads: CASSQDVEIEAFF. CDR3 coding DNA: TGTGCCAGCAGCCAAGATGTTGAGATTGAAGCTTTCTTT.

This clone was counted a single time. The V and J genes are TRBV7-8 and TRBJ1-5, with 8 bases fitting TRBD1. Per germline, CDR1 SGHVS and CDR2 FQNEAQ. The trim removed 5 bases at V and 7 bases at J, leaving 7 bases unmatched. There are 14 residues in the CDR3. DNA of the CDR3: TGTGCCAGCAGCGCACGGACAGGGCCCCAGCCCCAGCATTTT. It specifies CASSARTGPQPQHF.

This clone was observed a single time. Additional DNA sequences in this sample encode the identical CDR3. The chain has TRBV18 and TRBJ1-1; 8 bases line up with TRBD1. CDR3 length equals 15 residues. Trimming cost V 3 bases and J 1 base; bases outside gene matches: 4. Germline CDR1 is KGHSH and CDR2 is LQKENI. CDR3 nucleotides: TGTGCCAGCTCACCCCCCGGGACAGGGAACACTGAAGCTTTCTTT. The encoded protein is CASSPPGTGNTEAFF.

The J gene is TRBJ1-1, the V gene TRBV19; D is possibly TRBD1 (5 bases). The CDR3 is made up of 14 amino acids. Deletions cut 3 bases from V and 5 bases from J, with 13 bases between. Germline CDR1 reads LNHDA; CDR2 reads SQIVND (reference sequence). CDR3 amino acids: CASSMGAGYTEAFF. The CDR3 DNA follows: TGTGCCAGTAGTATGGGTGCAGGGTATACTGAAGCTTTCTTT.

The chain combines TRBV7-9 with TRBJ2-3, with D possibly matching TRBD1 (6 bases). The CDR3 consists of 14 residues. V lost 2 bases and J lost 11, with 17 bases in between. The V gene's germline CDR1 is SEHNR and CDR2 FQNEAQ (reference sequence). CDR3 sequence: CASSLPLTGRQQYF. DNA of the CDR3: TGTGCCAGCAGCTTACCTCTGACAGGTCGGCAGCAGTATTTT.

The chain is built from TRBV6-5 and TRBJ1-1; tentative D call: TRBD1 (6 bases). Germline CDR1 is MNHEY and CDR2 is SVGAGI. The CDR3 contains 13 residues. Trimming stripped 6 bases from V and 5 bases from J, with 13 bases between. The CDR3 coding sequence is TGTGCCAGCAGCCAGGGGTTCGGGACTGAAGCTTTCTTT. Translated: CASSQGFGTEAFF.

The chain combines TRBV4-3 with TRBJ1-5; D perhaps matches TRBD1 (5 bases). Trimming took 4 bases from V and 8 from J, leaving 18 bases between them. CDR3 size: 15 residues. The germline gives CDR1 LGHNA, CDR2 YSLEER. The CDR3 spells CASSPSGGEGKPQHF. The CDR3 DNA reads as TGCGCCAGCAGCCCCTCTGGGGGGGAAGGGAAGCCCCAGCATTTT.

This CDR3 is CASSGGGSYNSPLHF. The CDR3 nucleotides read TGTGCCAGCAGTGGGGGGGGCTCCTATAATTCACCCCTCCACTTT. The chain links TRBV25-1 to TRBJ1-6, with D possibly being TRBD1 (5 bases). Germline CDR1 is MGHDK and CDR2 is SYGVNS. Trimming removed 4 bases at V and 0 bases at J, with 7 bases between. The CDR3 is 15 amino acids.

The chain recombines TRBV5-1 with TRBJ1-2; D is perhaps TRBD1 (6 bases). The CDR3 contains 15 residues. CDR1 is SGHRS and CDR2 is YFSETQ in the germline V gene. The V end lost 0 bases, the J end lost 5 bases, and 14 bases lay between the germline ends. The CDR3 protein is CASSLAGRDTYGYTF. The CDR3 region has the DNA TGCGCCAGCAGCTTGGCCGGTCGGGACACTTATGGCTACACCTTC.

This chain joins TRBV9 and TRBJ2-2; D gene unclear. Trimming shortened V by 2 bases and J by 8 bases, and 13 bases separated the two germline ends. This CDR3 has 14 amino acids. CDR1 and CDR2 from the germline V gene are SGDLS and YYNGEE. The CDR3 loop reads CASSVSVSAGELFF. The CDR3 DNA follows: TGTGCCAGCAGCGTTTCCGTGTCTGCGGGGGAGCTGTTTTTT.

The chain joins TRBV19 to TRBJ2-5; 11 bases agree with TRBD2. V was clipped by 5 bases and J by 4 bases; unmatched bases: 12. Germline V gene lookup returns CDR1 LNHDA and CDR2 SQIVND (reference sequence). The CDR3 is 17 amino acids. This CDR3 is CASSSATSGVVRETQYF. The CDR3 DNA reads TGTGCCAGTAGTTCAGCGACTAGCGGGGTCGTTCGAGAGACCCAGTACTTC.

The genes are TRBV5-1 and TRBJ1-2; 7 bases are shared with TRBD1. V lost 4 bases, J lost 8 bases, and 17 bases stayed unmatched. Germline assignment: CDR1 SGHRS and CDR2 YFSETQ. The CDR3 is 16 amino acids. DNA for the CDR3: TGCGCCAGCAGCATGACCCCCAGTACAGGGGTAAGCGGCTACACCTTC. Protein product: CASSMTPSTGVSGYTF.

The chain carries TRBV11-2 and TRBJ2-5, with D possibly TRBD2 on 7 matching bases. CDR3 length equals 15 residues. Trimming stripped 1 base from V and 4 bases from J, with 13 bases between. Per the germline V gene, CDR1 is SGHAT and CDR2 is FQNNGV. The CDR3 DNA reads TGTGCCAGCAGCTTAGTGGGGGGGCTCGGAGAGACCCAGTACTTC. This gives the protein CASSLVGGLGETQYF.

The chain carries TRBV6-5 and TRBJ1-3; D is undetermined. Trimming removed 2 bases at V and 4 bases at J, with 9 bases between. Germline CDR1 reads MNHEY; CDR2 reads SVGAGI. The CDR3 is 14 residues long. CDR3 DNA sequence: TGTGCCAGCAGTTACGGGCAGCCCGGAAACACCATATATTTT. This gives the protein CASSYGQPGNTIYF.

This chain uses TRBV11-3 with TRBJ2-4; D is possibly TRBD2 (6 bases). The CDR3 loop spans 20 amino acids. Trimming shortened V by 3 bases and J by 3 bases, and 27 bases separated the two germline ends. Germline CDR1 and CDR2: SGHNT and YENEEA. CDR3 bases: TGTGCCAGCAGCTTCCATTGGACTACCCGGGAAGGAGGAGGCAAAAACATTCAGTACTTC. It codes for CASSFHWTTREGGGKNIQYF.

The gene calls are TRBV7-6 and TRBJ1-4, with 10 bases that match TRBD1. Losses at the gene ends were 5 bases for V and 2 bases for J; bases not matched to a gene: 5. The CDR3 contains 16 residues. The V gene's germline CDR1 is SGHVS and CDR2 FNYEAQ. In nucleotides, the CDR3 is TGTGCCAGCAGCCGGGGACAGGGGATCACTAATGAAAAACTGTTTTTT. Protein: CASSRGQGITNEKLFF.

The DNA of the CDR3 is TGTGCCTGGAATCCCCTGACAGGGGGCGTCACTGAAGCTTTCTTT. Translation: CAWNPLTGGVTEAFF. V gene TRBV30 combines with J gene TRBJ1-1, with TRBD1 identical over 10 bases. The CDR3 sequence is 15 residues long. Germline CDR1 reads GTSNPN; CDR2 reads SVGIG (reference sequence). Trimming cost V 4 bases and J 4 bases; bases outside gene matches: 9.

The table lists this clone with a few counts. The chain couples TRBV18 to TRBJ2-7; 11 positions match TRBD2. The CDR3 contains 17 residues. The germline V gene has CDR1 KGHSH and CDR2 LQKENI. Unmatched junction bases numbered 9, after V lost 3 bases and J lost 2 bases. CDR3 nucleotides: TGTGCCAGCTCACCCCTAGGACTAGCGGGTGATACCTACGAGCAGTACTTC. Amino acid sequence: CASSPLGLAGDTYEQYF.

The V gene is TRBV18, the J gene TRBJ2-7; 9 nucleotides agree with TRBD1. J lost 5 bases, V lost 0 bases, and 5 bases had no gene match. Looked up from germline, CDR1 is KGHSH and CDR2 is LQKENI. The CDR3 sequence is 15 residues long. The CDR3 loop is CASSPPGQGFHEQYF. The CDR3 DNA follows: TGTGCCAGCTCACCACCGGGACAGGGTTTTCACGAGCAGTACTTC.